The 14 T cell receptor beta chains listed next were all sequenced from one sample in a study of breast tumors, draining lymph nodes, adjacent tissues. Breast cancer patients provided tissue from their axillary draining lymph nodes. A single record per CDR3 protein comes from TCRdb applying MiXCR to the multiplex PCR reads. The sample holds 85,000 to 130,000 distinct CDR3 sequences; around 21% are singletons and the top ten take less than 1.5%. Sequencing was done on a sample of axillary lymph node tissue. These receptors were taken from a female donor with breast cancer. Some clones in this sample may be carry-over from other donors' samples.

This clonotype was found a few times. The DNA of the CDR3 is TGCGCCAGCAAGGCCGGGACAGGGGGAACCGGGGAGCTGTTTTTT. Protein product: CASKAGTGGTGELFF. The chain employs TRBV5-1 and TRBJ2-2; 11 bases fit TRBD1. This CDR3 has 15 residues. V trimming: 6 bases; J trimming: 5 bases; junction bases outside the gene matches: 6. CDR1 SGHRS and CDR2 YFSETQ come from the germline V gene. The full variable domain, its missing parts supplied by reference TRBV5-1 and TRBJ2-2, is KAGVTQTPRYLIKTRGQQVTLSCSPISGHRSVSWYQQTPGQGLQFLFEYFSETQRNKGNFPGRFSGRQFSNSRSEMNVSTLELGDSALYLCASKAGTGGTGELFFGEGSRLTVL.

The gene calls are TRBV27 and TRBJ1-5; the D gene is possibly TRBD1 (6 bases). This CDR3 has 13 amino acids. Trimming removed 8 bases at V and 7 bases at J, with 15 bases between. The germline gives CDR1 MNHEY, CDR2 SMNVEV (reference sequence). The CDR3 here is CASCSNQGQPQHF. CDR3 DNA sequence: TGTGCCAGCTGCTCCAACCAGGGGCAGCCCCAGCATTTT.

This clonotype came up a few times. This sequence joins TRBV27 and TRBJ2-1; 9 bases agree with TRBD1. Trimming at V came to 7 bases and at J to 4 bases, leaving 2 bases not matched to a gene. There are 13 residues in the CDR3. The germline gives CDR1 MNHEY, CDR2 SMNVEV (reference sequence). In nucleotides, the CDR3 is TGTGCCAGCATCGGGACAGGGTACAATGAGCAGTTCTTC. Translating it yields CASIGTGYNEQFF.

This clonotype was seen repeatedly, ten times or more. J is TRBJ2-2 and V is TRBV7-9; tentative D call: TRBD2 (6 bases). Looked up from germline, CDR1 is SEHNR and CDR2 is FQNEAQ (reference sequence). The CDR3 loop spans 14 amino acids. Trimming pared 2 bases from V and 6 bases from J, leaving 10 bases between. CDR3 in DNA: TGTGCCAGCAGCTTACTGTCGGGGGCCGGGGAGCTGTTTTTT. Protein sequence: CASSLLSGAGELFF.

As to this clonotype: Because the CDR3's place on the DNA is in doubt, the DNA is left out and the CDR3 is given as listed by TCRdb. The chain employs TRBV7-5 and TRBJ1-2; the table's D gene call, TRBD1, was not cross checked with the DNA. TRBV7-5 is classified as a pseudogene. The CDR3 length is 17 residues, termini included. CDR3 residues: CISVPEPSTGLGYGYTF.

The sample holds a few counts of this clonotype. The V and J genes are TRBV19 and TRBJ2-4; maybe TRBD1 (6 bases). Germline V lookup: CDR1 LNHDA, CDR2 SQIVND (reference sequence). The CDR3 loop spans 14 amino acids. V lost 4 bases to trimming and J lost 8 bases, with 15 bases between them. The chain's CDR3 is CASSNRVEGDIQYF. CDR3 sequence (DNA): TGTGCCAGTAGTAACAGGGTCGAAGGGGACATTCAGTACTTC.

A note on this clonotype: Possible read error: a much larger clone is one base away. Here the CDR3 reads CASSVTGGSYLAKNIQYF. The CDR3 DNA sequence: TGTGCCAGCAGCGTAACTGGCGGGAGTTATCTAGCCAAAAACATTCAGTACTTC. The chain combines TRBV9 with TRBJ2-4; 7 nucleotides agree with TRBD2. This CDR3 comprises 18 residues. After removal of 1 base from V and 0 bases from J, the junction contained 10 bases not matched to a gene. The germline V gene has CDR1 SGDLS and CDR2 YYNGEE. Full variable domain (outside the CDR3, taken from reference TRBV9 and TRBJ2-4): DSGVTQTPKHLITATGQRVTLRCSPRSGDLSVYWYQQSLDQGLQFLIQYYNGEERAKGNILERFSAQQFPDLHSELNLSSLELGDSALYFCASSVTGGSYLAKNIQYFGAGTRLSVL.

Comment on this clonotype: Since a much larger clone is just one base distant, this may be a read error. The chain combines TRBV11-2 with TRBJ2-5; 7 positions agree with TRBD1. V shed 5 bases, J shed 2 bases, and the junction held 8 bases outside the gene matches. This CDR3 is 15 amino acids long. In germline, CDR1 is SGHAT, CDR2 FQNNGV. CDR3 DNA: TGTGCCAGCAGCCCCCCCCCAGGGGGACAAGAGACCCAGTACTTC. Translation gives CASSPPPGGQETQYF.

The chain joins TRBV2 to TRBJ1-2; D may be TRBD1 (5 bases). V dropped 8 bases and J dropped 4 bases, with 17 bases sitting between them. CDR3 length equals 14 residues. Germline loops: CDR1 SNHLY, CDR2 FYNNEI. The CDR3 DNA reads as TGTGCCAGCGGGGGGTTTCTAACGGCCTATGGCTACACCTTC. Its protein is CASGGFLTAYGYTF.

Comments on this clonotype: This may come from a read error, since a much larger clone is one base off. The chain joins TRBV13 to TRBJ2-3; perhaps TRBD1 as D (5 bases). The CDR3 sequence is 15 residues long. The V end was cut by 0 bases, the J end by 5 bases, with 12 bases between. Germline-derived CDR1 and CDR2 are PRHDT and FYEKMQ (reference sequence). CDR3 nucleotide sequence: TGTGCCAGCAGCTTAGGCCAGCAGGGCATAGATACGCAGTATTTT. Protein product: CASSLGQQGIDTQYF. The complete variable domain, with remaining parts taken from reference TRBV13 and TRBJ2-3, reads AAGVIQSPRHLIKEKRETATLKCYPIPRHDTVYWYQQGPGQDPQFLISFYEKMQSDKGSIPDRFSAQQFSDYHSELNMSSLELGDSALYFCASSLGQQGIDTQYFGPGTRLTVL.

The chain is built from TRBV6-1 and TRBJ1-5; 9 nucleotides line up with TRBD1. V shed 6 bases, J shed 6 bases, and the junction held 12 bases outside the gene matches. The CDR3 is 16 amino acids. The germline CDR1 and CDR2 sequences are MNHNS and SASEGT. CDR3 protein: CASRTGTGLFFQPQHF. CDR3 DNA: TGTGCCAGCAGGACCGGGACAGGGCTCTTCTTTCAGCCCCAGCATTTT.

This clonotype was counted at least ten times. CDR3 coding DNA: TGTGCCGCCTGGGGGGGGGATAATGAAAAACTGTTTTTT. It codes for CAAWGGDNEKLFF. The chain employs TRBV6-6 and TRBJ1-4, with TRBD1 as a possible D gene (5 bases). The V gene lost 11 bases and the J gene lost 4 bases, with 14 bases spanning the gap. This CDR3 is built from 13 residues. Germline V CDR1 and CDR2: MNHNY, SVGAGI (reference sequence).

This clonotype was recorded at least ten times. The chain recombines TRBV2 with TRBJ2-7; D possibly uses TRBD1 or TRBD2 (5 bases each). The CDR3 consists of 12 residues. The germline V gene encodes CDR1 SNHLY and CDR2 FYNNEI. The V end was cut by 2 bases, the J end by 10 bases, with 12 bases between. The CDR3 DNA reads as TGTGCCAGCAGTGAAAGTTTTTGGGACCAGTACTTC. This sequence encodes CASSESFWDQYF.

This clonotype was seen ten or more times. The chain is built from TRBV19 and TRBJ1-2; maybe TRBD1 (5 bases). CDR1 and CDR2 from the germline V gene are LNHDA and SQIVND (reference sequence). Trimming removed 4 bases from V and 6 bases from J, with 18 bases in between. The CDR3 runs to 15 residues. The CDR3 protein is CASSTPPGTIHGYTF. CDR3 bases: TGTGCCAGTAGTACCCCCCCCGGGACTATCCATGGCTACACCTTC. Looking up the rest from reference TRBV19 and TRBJ1-2 gives the full variable domain: DGGITQSPKYLFRKEGQNVTLSCEQNLNHDAMYWYRQDPGQGLRLIYYSQIVNDFQKGDIAEGYSVSREKKESFPLTVTSAQKNPTAFYLCASSTPPGTIHGYTFGSGTRLTVV.